Listed here are 17 T cell receptor beta chains from one sample, sequenced in a study of CD8 T cells in ankylosing spondylitis. TCRdb independently ran MiXCR on the 5' RACE reads; one entry per CDR3 protein. The sample records some 220,000 distinct CDR3 sequences, roughly 8.2% being singletons. The sequencing input was blood, either unsorted or a sorted T cell fraction (not recorded which). Receptor source: a female donor with ankylosing spondylitis or in good health (not recorded which).

This clonotype was found many times. This chain connects TRBV6-5 to TRBJ2-7, with a tentative D call TRBD1 (6 bases). This CDR3 has 17 residues. The germline V gene encodes CDR1 MNHEY and CDR2 SVGAGI. Trimming left V 9 bases short and J 2 bases short, with 26 bases between. The CDR3 is CASGPTGPLHTAYEQYF. In nucleotides, the CDR3 is TGTGCCAGTGGACCCACAGGGCCACTGCACACGGCCTACGAGCAGTACTTC.

This chain links TRBV2 with TRBJ2-1, with D hard to call. Trimming cost V 4 bases and J 10 bases, with 17 bases left between them. Germline CDR1 reads SNHLY; CDR2 reads FYNNEI. The CDR3 consists of 14 residues. The CDR3 here is CASSGFGTNSEQFF. CDR3 DNA sequence: TGTGCCAGCAGTGGGTTTGGCACTAACTCAGAGCAGTTCTTC.

Ten or more counts support this clonotype. The chain uses TRBV12-3 or TRBV12-4 and TRBJ2-2; possibly TRBD2 for D (5 bases). The length of the CDR3 is 15 residues. Trimming left V 1 base short and J 7 bases short, with 13 bases between. CDR3 nucleotides: TGTGCCAGCAGTTTAGGGAGCGGCAACTTCGGGGAGCTGTTTTTT. This codes for CASSLGSGNFGELFF.

This clonotype was seen ten or more times. J is TRBJ1-1 and V is TRBV2, with no clear D. Germline V gives CDR1 SNHLY, CDR2 FYNNEI. This CDR3 has 13 residues. Trimming took 6 bases from V and 1 from J, leaving 9 bases between them. The CDR3 DNA is TGTGCCAGCAGCTCCGACGGGAACACTGAAGCTTTCTTT. Protein sequence: CASSSDGNTEAFF.

Concerning this clonotype: A much larger clone differs from this one at a single base, so this may be a read error. The chain joins TRBV20-1 to TRBJ2-3, with unresolved D. CDR1 and CDR2 from the germline V gene are DFQATT and SNEGSKA (reference sequence). The CDR3 is made up of 16 amino acids. The V end lost 0 bases, the J end lost 0 bases, and 13 bases lay between the germline ends. The CDR3 spells CSAREVGPASTDTQYF. CDR3 DNA sequence: TGCAGTGCTAGAGAGGTCGGCCCAGCAAGCACAGATACGCAGTATTTT.

In this sample, this clonotype turned up many times. CDR3 amino acids: CASSASSAGADEQYF. The DNA for the CDR3 is TGTGCCAGCTCTGCATCTAGCGCGGGAGCCGACGAGCAGTACTTC. This chain joins TRBV6-2 or TRBV6-3 and TRBJ2-7; 7 bases line up with TRBD2. Losses at the gene ends were 8 bases for V and 5 bases for J; bases not matched to a gene: 15. The CDR3 loop spans 15 amino acids. Germline V gene lookup returns CDR1 MNHEY and CDR2 SVGEGT.

This clonotype occurred many times. The chain uses TRBV7-2 and TRBJ2-1; 8 nucleotides align to TRBD2. The germline V gene encodes CDR1 SGHTA and CDR2 FQGNSA. The CDR3 totals 16 residues. Trimming took 3 bases from V and 6 from J; bases not matched to a gene: 10. The CDR3 region has the DNA TGTGCCAGCAGCTTTGATAGGGGACTAGTGAGCAATGAGCAGTTCTTC. As protein: CASSFDRGLVSNEQFF.

At least ten counts were recorded for this clonotype. The chain has TRBV5-1 and TRBJ2-1; D is ambiguous. The CDR3 consists of 12 residues. V lost 0 bases to trimming and J lost 9 bases, with 7 bases between them. The germline gives CDR1 SGHRS, CDR2 YFSETQ. CDR3 sequence: CASSLGLGEQFF. As DNA, the CDR3 is TGCGCCAGCAGCTTGGGACTTGGTGAGCAGTTCTTC.

This clonotype was observed at least ten times. The chain combines TRBV20-1 with TRBJ2-7; 10 bases are a match to TRBD2. Trimming removed 0 bases from V and 1 base from J; junction bases left unmatched: 9. Germline CDR1 DFQATT, CDR2 SNEGSKA (reference sequence). The CDR3 contains 17 residues. For the CDR3, the DNA is TGCAGTGCTAGAGAACGGCTAGCGGGAGTAGGGTCCTACGAGCAGTACTTC. Amino acid sequence: CSARERLAGVGSYEQYF.

Regarding this clonotype: Since a much larger clone is just one base distant, this may be a read error. This chain uses TRBV5-1 with TRBJ1-3; 8 bases fit TRBD1. The CDR3 consists of 17 residues. The germline V gene has CDR1 SGHRS and CDR2 YFSETQ. In nucleotides, the CDR3 is TGCGCCAGCAGCTATTATGACATCAGGGGGCACGGAAACACCGTATATTTT. Protein product: CASSYYDIRGHGNTVYF.

This clonotype was counted ten times or more. This chain links TRBV7-2 with TRBJ2-7, with 8 bases fitting TRBD1. CDR1 is SGHTA, CDR2 FQGNSA, per germline. This CDR3 is built from 14 residues. V trimming: 2 bases; J trimming: 2 bases; junction bases outside the gene matches: 2. The CDR3 DNA sequence: TGTGCCAGCAGCTTACGACAGGGGACCTACGAGCAGTACTTC. Residues: CASSLRQGTYEQYF. The full variable domain, rest sourced from reference TRBV7-2 and TRBJ2-7, is GAGVSQSPSNKVTEKGKDVELRCDPISGHTALYWYRQSLGQGLEFLIYFQGNSAPDKSGLPSDRFSAERTGGSVSTLTIQRTQQEDSAVYLCASSLRQGTYEQYFGPGTRLTVT.

CDR3 nucleotide sequence: TGTGCCAGCTCACCAACAGGGGGTGCATCAGATACGCAGTATTTT. This gives the protein CASSPTGGASDTQYF. The chain combines TRBV18 with TRBJ2-3; 8 bases match TRBD1. Germline CDR1 and CDR2: KGHSH and LQKENI. The CDR3 length is 15 residues. V trimming: 2 bases; J trimming: 4 bases; junction bases outside the gene matches: 5.

The sample holds many counts of this clonotype. This rearrangement joins TRBV7-6 to TRBJ2-3; D not certain. CDR3 length: 14 residues. Per the germline V gene, CDR1 is SGHVS and CDR2 is FNYEAQ. With 5 bases removed from V and 2 bases from J, the gap between germline ends came to 11 bases. Here the CDR3 reads CASSQLGTTDTQYF. In DNA, the CDR3 is TGTGCCAGCAGCCAACTGGGCACCACAGATACGCAGTATTTT.

With regard to this clonotype: Possible read error: a much larger clone is one base away. V is TRBV12-3 or TRBV12-4 and J is TRBJ1-2, with a tentative D call TRBD1 (5 bases). The CDR3 has 13 amino acids. The chain's CDR3 is CVSSFGAGYGYTF. CDR3 coding DNA: TGTGTCAGCAGTTTTGGGGCAGGCTATGGCTACACCTTC.

With regard to this clonotype: A much larger clone sits a single nucleotide away, making a read error possible. V and J are TRBV29-1 and TRBJ1-2; 8 bases map to TRBD1. This CDR3 is 14 amino acids long. J gave up 3 bases and V 4 bases, and 7 bases lay outside the gene matches. From germline, CDR1 is SQVTM and CDR2 ANQGSEA. Here the CDR3 DNA reads TGCAGCGTTGGGGGGGCGGGACAGGACTATGGCTACACCTTC. Residues: CSVGGAGQDYGYTF.

This clonotype was counted at least ten times. The chain is built from TRBV29-1 and TRBJ1-2; the D is unclear. The CDR3 is 11 amino acids. The V end lost 3 bases, the J end lost 2 bases, and 4 bases lay between the germline ends. Germline V gene sequence: CDR1 SQVTM, CDR2 ANQGSEA. The CDR3 protein is CSVERNYGYTF. CDR3 sequence (DNA): TGCAGCGTTGAGCGGAACTATGGCTACACCTTC.

V gene TRBV7-2 combines with J gene TRBJ2-5; 12 bases are shared with TRBD2. The CDR3 length is 17 residues. Germline V gene sequence: CDR1 SGHTA, CDR2 FQGNSA. The J segment lost 7 bases and the V segment lost 4 bases, leaving 13 bases of the junction unmatched. As DNA, the CDR3 is TGTGCCAGCAGCTCCAGGGGGCTAGCGGGAGGGCCGGGGACCCAGTACTTC. Its translation is CASSSRGLAGGPGTQYF.